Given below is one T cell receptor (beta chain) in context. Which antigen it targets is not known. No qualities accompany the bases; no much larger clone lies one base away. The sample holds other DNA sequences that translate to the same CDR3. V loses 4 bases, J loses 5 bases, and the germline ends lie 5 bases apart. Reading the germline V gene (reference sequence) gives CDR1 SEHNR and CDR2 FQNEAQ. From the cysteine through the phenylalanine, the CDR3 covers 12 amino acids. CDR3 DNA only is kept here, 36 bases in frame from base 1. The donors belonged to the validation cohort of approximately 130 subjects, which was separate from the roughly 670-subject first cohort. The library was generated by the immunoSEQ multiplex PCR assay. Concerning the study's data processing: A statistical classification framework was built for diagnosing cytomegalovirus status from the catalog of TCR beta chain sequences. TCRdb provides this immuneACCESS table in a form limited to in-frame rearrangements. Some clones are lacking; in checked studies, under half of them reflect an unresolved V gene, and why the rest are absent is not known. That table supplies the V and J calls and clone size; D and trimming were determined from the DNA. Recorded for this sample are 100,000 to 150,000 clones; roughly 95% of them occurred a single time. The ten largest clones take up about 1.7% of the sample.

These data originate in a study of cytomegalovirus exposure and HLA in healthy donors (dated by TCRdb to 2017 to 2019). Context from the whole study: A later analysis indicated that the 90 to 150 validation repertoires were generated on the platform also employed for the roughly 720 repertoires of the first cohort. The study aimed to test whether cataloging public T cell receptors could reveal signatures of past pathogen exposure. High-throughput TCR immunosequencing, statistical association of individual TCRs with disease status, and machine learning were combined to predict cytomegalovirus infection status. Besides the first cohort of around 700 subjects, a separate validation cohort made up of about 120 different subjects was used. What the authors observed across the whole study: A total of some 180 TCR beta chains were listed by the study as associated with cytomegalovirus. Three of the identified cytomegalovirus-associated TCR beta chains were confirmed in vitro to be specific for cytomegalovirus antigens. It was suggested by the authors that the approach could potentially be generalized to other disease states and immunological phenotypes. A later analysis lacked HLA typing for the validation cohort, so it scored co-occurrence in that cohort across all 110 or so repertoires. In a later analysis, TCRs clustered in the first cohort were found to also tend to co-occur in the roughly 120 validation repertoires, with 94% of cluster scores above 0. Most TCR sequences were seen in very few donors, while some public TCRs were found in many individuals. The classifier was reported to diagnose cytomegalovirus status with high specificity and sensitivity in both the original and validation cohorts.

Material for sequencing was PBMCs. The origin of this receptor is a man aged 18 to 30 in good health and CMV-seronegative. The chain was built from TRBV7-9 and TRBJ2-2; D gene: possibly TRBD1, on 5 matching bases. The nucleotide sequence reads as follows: TGTGCCAGCAGCTCAGGGACCGGGGAGCTGTTTTTT. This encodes CASSSGTGELFF.